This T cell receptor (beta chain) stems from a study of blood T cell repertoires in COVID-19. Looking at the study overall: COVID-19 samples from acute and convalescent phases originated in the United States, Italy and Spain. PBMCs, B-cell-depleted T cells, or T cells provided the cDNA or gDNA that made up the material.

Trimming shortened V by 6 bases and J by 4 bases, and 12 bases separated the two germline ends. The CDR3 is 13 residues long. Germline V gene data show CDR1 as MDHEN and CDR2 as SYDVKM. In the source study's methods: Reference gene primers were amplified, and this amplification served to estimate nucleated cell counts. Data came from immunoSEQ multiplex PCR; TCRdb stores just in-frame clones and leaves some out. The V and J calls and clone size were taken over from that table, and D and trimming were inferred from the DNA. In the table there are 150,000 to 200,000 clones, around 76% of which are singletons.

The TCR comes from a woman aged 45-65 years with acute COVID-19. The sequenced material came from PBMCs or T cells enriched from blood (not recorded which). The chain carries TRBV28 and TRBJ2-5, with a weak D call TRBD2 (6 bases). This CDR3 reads CASSSGLSETQYF. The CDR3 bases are TGTGCCAGCAGCTCGGGACTTTCAGAGACCCAGTACTTC.